Included here is one T cell receptor beta chain sequence, with context. The data stem from a study of T cell changes during pregnancy in multiple sclerosis. This table comes from immunoSEQ multiplex PCR, and its TCRdb copy is limited to in-frame clones, with some not included. The sample yields some 60,000 clones, about nine tenths seen once. CDR1 and CDR2 (germline): SGHVS, FQNEAQ. The CDR3 runs 16 residues. V dropped 2 bases and J dropped 2; count of bases not matched to a gene: 8. The chain couples TRBV7-8 to TRBJ1-2, with 7 bases identical to TRBD1. Sample: peripheral blood, taken after pregnancy. This receptor was taken from a female donor with multiple sclerosis, enrolled in a pregnancy study. The CDR3 here is CASSLNRDRENYGYTF. The CDR3 DNA follows: TGTGCCAGCAGCTTAAATCGCGACAGGGAAAACTATGGCTACACCTTC. Variable domain in full (rest from reference TRBV7-8 and TRBJ1-2): GAGVSQSPRYKVAKRGQDVALRCDPISGHVSLFWYQQALGQGPEFLTYFQNEAQLDKSGLPSDRFFAERPEGSVSTLKIQRTQQEDSAVYLCASSLNRDRENYGYTFGSGTRLTVV.